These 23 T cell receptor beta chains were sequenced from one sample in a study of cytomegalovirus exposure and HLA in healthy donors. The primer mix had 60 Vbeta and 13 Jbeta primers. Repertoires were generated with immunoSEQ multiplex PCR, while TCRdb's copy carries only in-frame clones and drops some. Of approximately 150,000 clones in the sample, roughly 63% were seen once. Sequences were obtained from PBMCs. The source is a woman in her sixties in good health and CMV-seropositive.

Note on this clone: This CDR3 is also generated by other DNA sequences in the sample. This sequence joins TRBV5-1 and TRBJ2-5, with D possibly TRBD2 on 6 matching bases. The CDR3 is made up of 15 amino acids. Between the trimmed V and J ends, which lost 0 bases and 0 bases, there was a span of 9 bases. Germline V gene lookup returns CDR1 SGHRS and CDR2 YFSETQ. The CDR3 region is CASSLGLADQETQYF. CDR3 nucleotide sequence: TGCGCCAGCAGCTTGGGGTTAGCGGACCAAGAGACCCAGTACTTC.

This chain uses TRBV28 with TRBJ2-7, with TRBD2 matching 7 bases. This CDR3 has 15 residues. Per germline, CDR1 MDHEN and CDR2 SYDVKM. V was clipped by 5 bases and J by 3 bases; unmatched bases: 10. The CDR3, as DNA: TGTGCCAGCAGTGGCCGGGCTAGCGGATTCTACGAGCAGTACTTC. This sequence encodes CASSGRASGFYEQYF.

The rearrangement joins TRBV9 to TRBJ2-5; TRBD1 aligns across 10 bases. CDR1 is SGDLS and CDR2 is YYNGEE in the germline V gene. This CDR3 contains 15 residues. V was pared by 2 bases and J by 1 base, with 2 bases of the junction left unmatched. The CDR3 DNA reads TGTGCCAGCAGCGTCGACAGGGGGCGCCAAGAGACCCAGTACTTC. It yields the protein CASSVDRGRQETQYF.

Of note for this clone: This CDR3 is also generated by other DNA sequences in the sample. CDR3 DNA: TGCGCCAGCAGCTTGGAAGGGGCAAATCAGCCCCAGCATTTT. Its protein product is CASSLEGANQPQHF. V gene TRBV5-1 combines with J gene TRBJ1-5; a weak D match, TRBD1 (5 bases). V lost 0 bases, J lost 4 bases, and 8 bases lay in between. The germline V gene has CDR1 SGHRS and CDR2 YFSETQ. The CDR3 has 14 amino acids.

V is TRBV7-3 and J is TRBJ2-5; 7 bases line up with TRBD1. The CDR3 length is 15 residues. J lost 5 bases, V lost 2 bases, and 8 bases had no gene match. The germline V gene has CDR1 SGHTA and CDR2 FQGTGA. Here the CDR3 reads CASSLLATGQETQYF. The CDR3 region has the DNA TGTGCCAGCAGCTTACTTGCGACAGGGCAGGAGACCCAGTACTTC.

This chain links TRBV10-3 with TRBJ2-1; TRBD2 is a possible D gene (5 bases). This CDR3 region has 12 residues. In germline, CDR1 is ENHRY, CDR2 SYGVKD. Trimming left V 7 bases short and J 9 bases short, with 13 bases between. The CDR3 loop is CAITAGRGEQFF. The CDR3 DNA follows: TGTGCCATCACGGCTGGCCGGGGTGAGCAGTTCTTC.

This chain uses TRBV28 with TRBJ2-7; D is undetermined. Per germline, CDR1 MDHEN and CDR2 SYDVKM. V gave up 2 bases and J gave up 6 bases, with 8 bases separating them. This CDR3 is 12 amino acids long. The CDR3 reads CASSLVGPEQYF. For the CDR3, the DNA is TGTGCCAGCAGTTTAGTGGGCCCCGAGCAGTACTTC. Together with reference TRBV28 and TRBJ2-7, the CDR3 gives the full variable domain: DVKVTQSSRYLVKRTGEKVFLECVQDMDHENMFWYRQDPGLGLRLIYFSYDVKMKEKGDIPEGYSVSREKKERFSLILESASTNQTSMYLCASSLVGPEQYFGPGTRLTVT.

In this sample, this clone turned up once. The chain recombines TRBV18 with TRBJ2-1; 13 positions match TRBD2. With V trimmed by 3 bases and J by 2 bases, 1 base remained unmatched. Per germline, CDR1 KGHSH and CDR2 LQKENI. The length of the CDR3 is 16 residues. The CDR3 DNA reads TGTGCCAGCTCACCTGGGACTAGCGGGGCCTACAATGAGCAGTTCTTC. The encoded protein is CASSPGTSGAYNEQFF.

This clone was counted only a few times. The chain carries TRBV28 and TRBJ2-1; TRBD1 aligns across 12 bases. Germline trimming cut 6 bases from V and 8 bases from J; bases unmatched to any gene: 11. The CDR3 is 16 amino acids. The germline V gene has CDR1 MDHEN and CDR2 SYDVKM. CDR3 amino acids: CASSTSGTGGTDEQFF. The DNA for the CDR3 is TGTGCCAGCAGCACCTCCGGGACAGGGGGCACAGATGAGCAGTTCTTC. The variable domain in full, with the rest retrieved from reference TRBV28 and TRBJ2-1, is DVKVTQSSRYLVKRTGEKVFLECVQDMDHENMFWYRQDPGLGLRLIYFSYDVKMKEKGDIPEGYSVSREKKERFSLILESASTNQTSMYLCASSTSGTGGTDEQFFGPGTRLTVL.

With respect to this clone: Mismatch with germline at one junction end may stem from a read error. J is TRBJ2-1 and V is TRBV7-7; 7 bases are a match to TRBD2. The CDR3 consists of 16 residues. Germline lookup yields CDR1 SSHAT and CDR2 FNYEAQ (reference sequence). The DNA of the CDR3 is TGTGCTAGCAGCTTAGGGCTAGCGGAACCCTACAATGAGCAGTTCTTC. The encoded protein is CASSLGLAEPYNEQFF.

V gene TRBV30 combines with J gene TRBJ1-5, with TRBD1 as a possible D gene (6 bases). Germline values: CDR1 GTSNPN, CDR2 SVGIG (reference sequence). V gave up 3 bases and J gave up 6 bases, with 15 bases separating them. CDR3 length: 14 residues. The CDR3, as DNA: TGTGCCTGGAGGGCCACAGGGATTCGTCAGCCCCAGCATTTT. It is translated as CAWRATGIRQPQHF.

This CDR3 is CASSFQDSNQPQHF. CDR3 nucleotides: TGTGCCAGCAGCTTTCAGGATAGCAATCAGCCCCAGCATTTT. The V and J genes are TRBV5-5 and TRBJ1-5; unclear D gene. V was cut by 2 bases and J by 0 bases, with 6 bases left in between. Germline CDR1 SGHKS, CDR2 YYEKEE (reference sequence). This CDR3 has 14 residues. The full variable domain, with the rest looked up from reference TRBV5-5 and TRBJ1-5, is DAGVTQSPTHLIKTRGQQVTLRCSPISGHKSVSWYQQVLGQGPQFIFQYYEKEERGRGNFPDRFSARQFPNYSSELNVNALLLGDSALYLCASSFQDSNQPQHFGDGTRLSIL.

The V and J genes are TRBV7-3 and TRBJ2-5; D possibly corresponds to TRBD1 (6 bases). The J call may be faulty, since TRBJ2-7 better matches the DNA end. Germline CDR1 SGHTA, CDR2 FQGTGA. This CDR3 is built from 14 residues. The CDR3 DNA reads TGTGCCAGCAGCGTGACAGGAACCTCCTACGAGCAGTACTTC. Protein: CASSVTGTSYEQYF.

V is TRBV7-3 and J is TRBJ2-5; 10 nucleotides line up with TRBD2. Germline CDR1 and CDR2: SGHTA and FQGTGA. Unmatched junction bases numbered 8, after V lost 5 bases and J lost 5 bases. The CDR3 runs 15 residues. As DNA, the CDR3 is TGTGCCAGCAGCCCTACTAGCGGGGCCGGGGAGACCCAGTACTTC. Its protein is CASSPTSGAGETQYF.

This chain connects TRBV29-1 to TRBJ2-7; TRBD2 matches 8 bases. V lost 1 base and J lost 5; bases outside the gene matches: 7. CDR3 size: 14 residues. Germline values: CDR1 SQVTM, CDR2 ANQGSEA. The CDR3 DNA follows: TGCAGCGTTGAAGCCCGAGCGGGAGTCAACGAGCAGTACTTC. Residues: CSVEARAGVNEQYF.

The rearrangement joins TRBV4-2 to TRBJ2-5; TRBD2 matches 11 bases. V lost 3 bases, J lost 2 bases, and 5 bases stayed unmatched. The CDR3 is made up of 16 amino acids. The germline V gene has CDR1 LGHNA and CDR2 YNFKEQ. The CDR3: CASSQPGLAVQETQYF. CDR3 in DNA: TGTGCCAGCAGCCAGCCGGGACTAGCGGTACAAGAGACCCAGTACTTC.

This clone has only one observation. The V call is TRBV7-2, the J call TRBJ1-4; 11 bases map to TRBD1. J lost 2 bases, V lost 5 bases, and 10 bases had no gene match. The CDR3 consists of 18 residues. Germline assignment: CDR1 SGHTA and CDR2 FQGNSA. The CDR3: CASSIRTGGSNTNEKLFF. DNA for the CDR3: TGTGCCAGCAGCATTAGGACAGGGGGCTCAAATACTAATGAAAAACTGTTTTTT.

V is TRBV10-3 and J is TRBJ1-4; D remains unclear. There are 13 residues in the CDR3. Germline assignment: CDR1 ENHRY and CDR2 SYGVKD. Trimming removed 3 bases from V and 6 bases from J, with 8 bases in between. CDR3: CAISDETYEKLFF. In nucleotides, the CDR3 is TGTGCCATCAGTGACGAGACATATGAAAAACTGTTTTTT.

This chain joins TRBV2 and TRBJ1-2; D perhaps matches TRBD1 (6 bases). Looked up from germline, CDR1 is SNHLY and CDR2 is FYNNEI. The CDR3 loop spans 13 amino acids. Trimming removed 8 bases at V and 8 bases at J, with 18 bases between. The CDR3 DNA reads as TGTGCCAGCTTGGACAGAACCACCAGGGGCTACACCTTC. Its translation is CASLDRTTRGYTF.

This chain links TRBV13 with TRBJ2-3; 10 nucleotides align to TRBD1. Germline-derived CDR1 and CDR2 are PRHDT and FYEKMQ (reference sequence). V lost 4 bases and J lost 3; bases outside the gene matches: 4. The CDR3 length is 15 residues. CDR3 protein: CASSSDRGLTDTQYF. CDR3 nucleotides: TGTGCCAGCAGCTCGGACAGGGGGTTGACAGATACGCAGTATTTT.

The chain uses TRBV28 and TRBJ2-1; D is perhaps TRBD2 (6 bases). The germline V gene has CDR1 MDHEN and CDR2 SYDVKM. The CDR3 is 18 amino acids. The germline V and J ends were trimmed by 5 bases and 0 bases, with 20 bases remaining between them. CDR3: CASSPLRKSGSSYNEQFF. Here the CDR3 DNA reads TGTGCCAGCAGTCCCCTCCGCAAAAGCGGGTCCTCCTACAATGAGCAGTTCTTC.

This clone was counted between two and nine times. CDR3 sequence (DNA): TGCGCCAGCAGTGGTTTTACAGGGGGTATTGACGAGCAGTACTTC. This gives the protein CASSGFTGGIDEQYF. V and J are TRBV10-2 and TRBJ2-7, with 8 positions matching TRBD1. The CDR3 length is 15 residues. V shed 4 bases and J 5 bases; nucleotides not matched to a gene: 10. The V gene's germline CDR1 is WSHSY and CDR2 SAAADI.

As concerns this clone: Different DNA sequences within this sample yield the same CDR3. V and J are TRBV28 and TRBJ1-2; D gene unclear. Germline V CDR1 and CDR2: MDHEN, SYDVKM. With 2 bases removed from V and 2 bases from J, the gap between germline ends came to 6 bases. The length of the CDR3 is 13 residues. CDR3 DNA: TGTGCCAGCAGTTTAGGTCAGAACTATGGCTACACCTTC. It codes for CASSLGQNYGYTF.